The sequence of this T cell receptor beta chain was determined in a study of technical replicates of blood from a few donors. V lost 0 bases, J lost 4 bases, and 10 bases lay in between. The CDR3 runs to 14 residues. Germline V lookup: CDR1 SGHRS, CDR2 YFSETQ. Assay: immunoSEQ multiplex PCR; the TCRdb copy retains only in-frame clones and omits some. The top ten clones hold 7.2% of a sample with approximately 12,000 clones, around 96% of them seen once. What was sequenced was PBMCs. The clonotype originates from a human donor in good health. The chain employs TRBV5-1 and TRBJ2-5; D is perhaps TRBD1 (6 bases). CDR3 nucleotide sequence: TGCGCCAGCAGCTTGGCAGGGGTGTCAGAGACCCAGTACTTC. It codes for CASSLAGVSETQYF.